This TCR beta chain is drawn from a study of identical twins. One entry per CDR3 protein results from TCRdb running MiXCR on the 5' RACE reads. The table has 690,000 or so distinct CDR3 sequences, 8.6% seen once. This clonotype was counted only a few times. No antigen is known for it. The V gene's germline CDR1 is DFQATT and CDR2 SNEGSKA (reference sequence). This CDR3 region has 14 residues. Trimming took 3 bases from V and 3 from J, leaving 13 bases between them. The study, taken as a whole, reports: Beta out-of-frame sequences displayed a weaker excess of sharing between twins. Alpha sequences out of frame and shared by twins had excess low generation probability.

These data were also filed under a second study, of yellow fever vaccine responses in identical twins.

Input material: PBMCs. The chain uses TRBV20-1 and TRBJ2-3; D possibly corresponds to TRBD1 (5 bases). This TCR was sampled from a woman aged 18 to 35 in good health. The chain's CDR3 is CSASLPGITDTQYF. CDR3 DNA: TGCAGTGCTAGCCTGCCAGGGATAACAGATACGCAGTATTTT.